This T cell receptor beta chain came from a study of cytomegalovirus exposure and HLA in healthy donors. Study as a whole: As an earlier analysis found, 150 million to 200 million T cells yielded about 120 million unique TCR beta sequences.

Whole-study findings and limits: It was taken for granted in presence/absence analyses that sequencing depth across donors was roughly uniform. In a later analysis, V- and J-gene trimming of beta chains associated with a DCLRE1C missense variant, replicated independently.

The germline gives CDR1 SQVTM, CDR2 ANQGSEA. The ends lost 6 bases at V and 0 bases at J; junction bases unmatched: 16. The CDR3 contains 19 residues. About this clone: The antigen is undetermined.

Unrecorded immune exposures were likely, despite nominal health at sampling. The primer mix had 60 Vbeta and 13 Jbeta primers. Here immunoSEQ multiplex PCR was the method, and the copy in TCRdb shows in-frame clones only, minus some. The data contain about 110,000 clones, roughly 70% of them singletons. The V and J genes are TRBV29-1 and TRBJ2-1; 11 bases fit TRBD2. Sequenced input: PBMCs. The origin of this receptor is a man between 35 and 55 years old in good health and CMV-seronegative. The CDR3 nucleotides are TGCAGCGTCCTTACTAGCGGGGGTCCGCGAGCAGTCTCCTACAATGAGCAGTTCTTC. It codes for CSVLTSGGPRAVSYNEQFF.